The TCR beta chain described here comes from a study of PD-1 blockade in classical Hodgkin lymphoma. Some clones are missing from TCRdb's copy, which holds only in-frame ones; the method was immunoSEQ multiplex PCR. The sample lists about 9,500 clones, over 75% occurring once. Time point here: newly diagnosed, previously untreated cHL patient sample. Researchers pulled CD8+ T cells out of thawed PBMCs using magnetic negative selection. Comparison samples consisted of PBMCs from newly diagnosed, untreated classical Hodgkin lymphoma. Findings and limits, study-wide: Factors driving the repertoire differences, possibly disease activity or prior therapy, remain undefined. At baseline, newly diagnosed patients reportedly showed less TCR diversity than healthy donors.

J lost 4 bases, V lost 2 bases, and 6 bases had no gene match. The CDR3 has 15 residues. The germline gives CDR1 SGHAT, CDR2 FQNNGV. A word on this clone: What it binds is unknown.

V gene TRBV11-2 combines with J gene TRBJ1-1, with 8 bases fitting TRBD1. This TCR derives from a human donor with classical Hodgkin lymphoma. Sequencing used CD8+ T cells from blood. The CDR3 reads CASSLLQGVVTEAFF. The CDR3 coding sequence is TGTGCCAGCAGCTTACTACAGGGGGTAGTCACTGAAGCTTTCTTT.